The present T cell receptor (beta chain) was sequenced within a study of regulatory T cells in long-lasting Graves disease. The TCR beta library used iRepertoire HTBI primers with Arm-PCR amplification of CDR3. TCRdb called the multiplex PCR reads again in MiXCR, with one record for every CDR3 protein. The sample comprises some 370,000 distinct CDR3 sequences, 10% to 15% of which are singletons, and approximately 19% rests with the top ten. After removal of 5 bases from V and 3 bases from J, the junction contained 9 bases not matched to a gene. CDR3 length: 16 amino acids. Germline V gene data show CDR1 as SGHTA and CDR2 as FQGTGA. This clonotype was seen ten or more times. No antigen is known for it. The study, taken as a whole, reports: Peripheral blood alone, not thyroid tissue, underwent study.

Time point described: newly diagnosed GD, antithyroid drugs for less than 3 months. There was RNA extracted from PBMCs, and the TCR library was made from it. This same sample was also taken into another study, of T cells in Graves' hyperthyroidism and ophthalmopathy.

The clonotype was recovered from a woman younger than 30 with Graves disease. The starting material was peripheral blood mononuclear cells (PBMCs), obtained at new diagnosis, from a patient treated with antithyroid drugs. The rearrangement links TRBV7-3 to TRBJ2-1; 8 bases align to TRBD1. For the CDR3, the DNA is TGTGCCAGCAGCGCCCGGACAGGGTCTATCTACAATGAGCAGTTCTTC. Protein: CASSARTGSIYNEQFF.